The 13 T cell receptor beta chains below were found in one sample sequenced in a study of cytomegalovirus exposure and HLA in healthy donors. The study ran its PCR with 60 Vbeta and 13 Jbeta primers. The assay was immunoSEQ multiplex PCR, and TCRdb's table has in-frame clones only and misses some. The sample consists of approximately 170,000 clones, roughly 70% of them appearing once. The sample taken for sequencing was PBMCs. Receptors were obtained from a woman younger than 35 in good health and CMV-seropositive.

The chain recombines TRBV28 with TRBJ2-1; 7 bases line up with TRBD1. Germline CDR1 and CDR2: MDHEN and SYDVKM. This CDR3 comprises 16 residues. After removal of 3 bases from V and 0 bases from J, the junction contained 5 bases not matched to a gene. CDR3 DNA sequence: TGTGCCAGCAGTTTGGGGACAGTCAGCTCCTACAATGAGCAGTTCTTC. This gives the protein CASSLGTVSSYNEQFF. The full variable domain, rest sourced from reference TRBV28 and TRBJ2-1, is DVKVTQSSRYLVKRTGEKVFLECVQDMDHENMFWYRQDPGLGLRLIYFSYDVKMKEKGDIPEGYSVSREKKERFSLILESASTNQTSMYLCASSLGTVSSYNEQFFGPGTRLTVL.

This chain connects TRBV10-3 to TRBJ1-2; tentative D call: TRBD1 (6 bases). Germline V lookup: CDR1 ENHRY, CDR2 SYGVKD. The V gene lost 2 bases and the J gene lost 4 bases, with 11 bases spanning the gap. This CDR3 region has 14 residues. Written as DNA, the CDR3 is TGTGCCATCAGTGAGGGAACAGGGCCCTATGGCTACACCTTC. It encodes CAISEGTGPYGYTF.

The chain uses TRBV6-5 and TRBJ2-7, with 7 bases identical to TRBD1. The CDR3 spans 13 residues. J lost 4 bases, V lost 5 bases, and 5 bases had no gene match. From germline, CDR1 is MNHEY and CDR2 SVGAGI. The CDR3 sequence is CASSRGQPYEQYF. DNA of the CDR3: TGTGCCAGCAGTAGGGGACAGCCGTACGAGCAGTACTTC.

The sample holds one count of this clone. The gene calls are TRBV7-6 and TRBJ2-5; 16 bases agree with TRBD2. CDR1 and CDR2 from the germline V gene are SGHVS and FNYEAQ. Trimming at V came to 5 bases and at J to 5 bases, leaving 5 bases not matched to a gene. CDR3 length: 16 residues. The CDR3 here is CASSPGLAGGMETQYF. In nucleotides, the CDR3 is TGTGCCAGCAGCCCGGGACTAGCGGGGGGGATGGAGACCCAGTACTTC. The full variable domain, its missing parts supplied by reference TRBV7-6 and TRBJ2-5, is GAGVSQSPRYKVTKRGQDVALRCDPISGHVSLYWYRQALGQGPEFLTYFNYEAQQDKSGLPNDRFSAERPEGSISTLTIQRTEQRDSAMYRCASSPGLAGGMETQYFGPGTRLLVL.

V is TRBV27 and J is TRBJ2-7; 8 bases line up with TRBD1. This CDR3 spans 17 amino acids. Trimming at V came to 3 bases and at J to 6 bases, leaving 16 bases not matched to a gene. Germline values: CDR1 MNHEY, CDR2 SMNVEV (reference sequence). CDR3 residues: CASSFLRSGTGTSEQYF. The DNA for the CDR3 is TGTGCCAGCAGTTTTCTAAGATCCGGGACAGGTACTTCCGAGCAGTACTTC.

This clone was seen only once. The gene calls are TRBV7-2 and TRBJ1-1; 7 bases are a match to TRBD1. CDR3 length: 15 amino acids. CDR1 is SGHTA, CDR2 FQGNSA, per germline. With V trimmed by 6 bases and J by 0 bases, 7 bases remained unmatched. The CDR3 loop reads CASSTRGQMNTEAFF. The DNA for the CDR3 is TGTGCCAGCAGTACCCGGGGACAGATGAACACTGAAGCTTTCTTT.

J is TRBJ2-3 and V is TRBV5-6; no clear D gene. This CDR3 is built from 14 residues. Trimming shortened V by 0 bases and J by 9 bases, and 14 bases separated the two germline ends. In germline, CDR1 is SGHDT, CDR2 YYEEEE. CDR3 DNA: TGTGCCAGCAGCTTGGCAGCAGGCCCTTGGACGCAGTATTTT. It encodes CASSLAAGPWTQYF.

The V and J genes are TRBV27 and TRBJ2-7, with 13 bases matching TRBD2. The V segment lost 0 bases and the J segment 1 base; nucleotides outside the gene matches: 6. The CDR3 has 18 amino acids. Looked up from germline, CDR1 is MNHEY and CDR2 is SMNVEV (reference sequence). CDR3 amino acids: CASSLSWTSGGQSYEQYF. DNA of the CDR3: TGTGCCAGCAGTTTATCGTGGACTAGCGGGGGCCAATCCTACGAGCAGTACTTC.

The chain couples TRBV6-5 to TRBJ2-2, with 8 positions matching TRBD2. The J segment lost 8 bases and the V segment lost 6 bases, leaving 5 bases of the junction unmatched. From germline, CDR1 is MNHEY and CDR2 SVGAGI. This CDR3 comprises 13 residues. CDR3 in DNA: TGTGCCAGCAGCGCGGGGGGACCAGGGGAGCTGTTTTTT. Amino acids: CASSAGGPGELFF.

This clone showed up just a few times. This chain uses TRBV27 with TRBJ1-2; D remains ambiguous. The CDR3 is 17 amino acids. The V gene lost 1 base and the J gene lost 4 bases, with 19 bases spanning the gap. Germline values: CDR1 MNHEY, CDR2 SMNVEV (reference sequence). Here the CDR3 reads CASSLYVKGLGSYGYTF. The DNA of the CDR3 is TGTGCCAGCAGTTTATACGTTAAGGGTTTGGGGAGCTATGGCTACACCTTC.

The V call is TRBV2, the J call TRBJ2-7; the D is unclear. CDR1 SNHLY and CDR2 FYNNEI come from the germline V gene. Trimming removed 7 bases from V and 0 bases from J, with 13 bases in between. The CDR3 extends over 14 amino acids. This CDR3 reads CASITMANSYEQYF. Here the CDR3 DNA reads TGTGCCAGCATTACGATGGCCAACTCCTACGAGCAGTACTTC.

This clone was counted once. J is TRBJ2-5 and V is TRBV4-1; D may be TRBD2 (6 bases). V lost 6 bases and J lost 2, with 16 bases in between. The CDR3 covers 15 residues. Germline values: CDR1 MGHRA, CDR2 YSYEKL. CDR3 amino acids: CASSPRVAAQETQYF. Here the CDR3 DNA reads TGCGCCAGCAGTCCCAGGGTAGCGGCTCAAGAGACCCAGTACTTC.

V gene TRBV29-1 combines with J gene TRBJ2-1; D gene ambiguous. V dropped 5 bases and J dropped 0 bases, with 11 bases sitting between them. The CDR3 is 14 residues long. Germline V gives CDR1 SQVTM, CDR2 ANQGSEA. This chain's CDR3 is CSVQTTSSYNEQFF. CDR3 sequence (DNA): TGCAGCGTTCAAACAACCAGCTCCTACAATGAGCAGTTCTTC.